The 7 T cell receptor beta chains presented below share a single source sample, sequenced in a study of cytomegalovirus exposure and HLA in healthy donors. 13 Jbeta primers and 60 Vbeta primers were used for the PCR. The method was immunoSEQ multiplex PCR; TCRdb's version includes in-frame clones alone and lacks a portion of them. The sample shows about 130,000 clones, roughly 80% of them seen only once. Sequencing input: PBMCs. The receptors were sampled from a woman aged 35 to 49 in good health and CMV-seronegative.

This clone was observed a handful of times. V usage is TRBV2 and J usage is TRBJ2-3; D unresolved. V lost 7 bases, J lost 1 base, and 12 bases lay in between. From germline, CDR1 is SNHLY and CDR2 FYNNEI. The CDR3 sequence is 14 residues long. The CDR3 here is CASIRGSGTDTQYF. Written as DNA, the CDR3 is TGTGCCAGCATAAGAGGCAGTGGCACAGATACGCAGTATTTT.

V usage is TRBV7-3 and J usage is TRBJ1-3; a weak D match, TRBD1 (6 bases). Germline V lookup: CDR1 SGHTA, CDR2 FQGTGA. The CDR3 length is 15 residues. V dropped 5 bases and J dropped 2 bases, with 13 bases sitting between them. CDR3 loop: CASSDPGGPGNTIYF. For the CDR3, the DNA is TGTGCCAGCAGCGACCCCGGGGGGCCTGGAAACACCATATATTTT. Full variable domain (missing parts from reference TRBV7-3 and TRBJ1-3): GAGVSQTPSNKVTEKGKYVELRCDPISGHTALYWYRQSLGQGPEFLIYFQGTGAADDSGLPNDRFFAVRPEGSVSTLKIQRTERGDSAVYLCASSDPGGPGNTIYFGEGSWLTVV.

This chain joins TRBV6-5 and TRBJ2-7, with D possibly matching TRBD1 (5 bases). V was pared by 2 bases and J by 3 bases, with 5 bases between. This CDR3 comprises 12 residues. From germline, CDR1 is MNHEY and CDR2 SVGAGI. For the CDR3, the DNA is TGTGCCAGCAGTTACAGGGGCTACGAGCAGTACTTC. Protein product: CASSYRGYEQYF.

The CDR3 DNA reads TGTGCCAGCACCAGCGGAGCCCCCCCAGACTATGGCTACACCTTC. It specifies CASTSGAPPDYGYTF. The rearrangement links TRBV28 to TRBJ1-2; D uncertain. V was pared by 7 bases and J by 3 bases, with 18 bases between. This CDR3 contains 15 residues. Per germline, CDR1 MDHEN and CDR2 SYDVKM.

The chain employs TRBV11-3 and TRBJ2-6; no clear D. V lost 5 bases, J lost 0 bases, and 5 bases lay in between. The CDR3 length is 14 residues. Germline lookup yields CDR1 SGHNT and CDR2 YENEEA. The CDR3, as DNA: TGTGCCAGCAGCCCCAACTCTGGGGCCAACGTCCTGACTTTC. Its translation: CASSPNSGANVLTF. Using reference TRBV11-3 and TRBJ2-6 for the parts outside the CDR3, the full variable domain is EAGVVQSPRYKIIEKKQPVAFWCNPISGHNTLYWYLQNLGQGPELLIRYENEEAVDDSQLPKDRFSAERLKGVDSTLKIQPAELGDSAVYLCASSPNSGANVLTFGAGSRLTVL.

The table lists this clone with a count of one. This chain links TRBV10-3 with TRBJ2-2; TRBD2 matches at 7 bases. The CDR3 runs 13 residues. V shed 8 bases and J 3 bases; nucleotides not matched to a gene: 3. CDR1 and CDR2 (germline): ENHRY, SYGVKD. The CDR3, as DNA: TGTGCCATCCGGGAGGACGACACCGGGGAGCTGTTTTTT. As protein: CAIREDDTGELFF.

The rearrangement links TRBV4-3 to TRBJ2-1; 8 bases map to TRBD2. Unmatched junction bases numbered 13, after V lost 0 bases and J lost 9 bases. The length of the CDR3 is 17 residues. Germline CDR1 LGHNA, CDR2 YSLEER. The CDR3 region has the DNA TGCGCCAGCAGCCAAGATCCCCCGGGACTAGGAATCGGTGAGCAGTTCTTC. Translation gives CASSQDPPGLGIGEQFF.